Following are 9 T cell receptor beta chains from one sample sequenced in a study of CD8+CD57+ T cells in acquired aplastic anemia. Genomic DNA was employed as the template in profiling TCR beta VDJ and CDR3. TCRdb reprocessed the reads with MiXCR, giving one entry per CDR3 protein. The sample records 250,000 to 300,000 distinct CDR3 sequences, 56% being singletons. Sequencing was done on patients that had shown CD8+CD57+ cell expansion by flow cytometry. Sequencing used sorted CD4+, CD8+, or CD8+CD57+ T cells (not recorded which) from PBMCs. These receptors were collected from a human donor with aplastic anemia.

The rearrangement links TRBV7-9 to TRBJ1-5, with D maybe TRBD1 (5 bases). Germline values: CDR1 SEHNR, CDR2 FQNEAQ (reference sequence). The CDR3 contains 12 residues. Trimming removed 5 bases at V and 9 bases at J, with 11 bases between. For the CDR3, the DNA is TGTGCCAGCAGCCCGGACGGGGGGCCCCAGCATTTT. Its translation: CASSPDGGPQHF.

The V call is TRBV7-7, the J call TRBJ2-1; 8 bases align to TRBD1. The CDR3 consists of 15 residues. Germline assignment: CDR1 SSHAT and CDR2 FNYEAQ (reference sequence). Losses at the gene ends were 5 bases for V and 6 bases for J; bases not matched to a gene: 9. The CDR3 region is CASSHSTGASNEQFF. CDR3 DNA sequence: TGTGCCAGCAGCCACTCGACAGGGGCTTCCAATGAGCAGTTCTTC. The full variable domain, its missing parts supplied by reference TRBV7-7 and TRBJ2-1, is GAGVSQSPRYKVTKRGQDVTLRCDPISSHATLYWYQQALGQGPEFLTYFNYEAQPDKSGLPSDRFSAERPEGSISTLTIQRTEQRDSAMYRCASSHSTGASNEQFFGPGTRLTVL.

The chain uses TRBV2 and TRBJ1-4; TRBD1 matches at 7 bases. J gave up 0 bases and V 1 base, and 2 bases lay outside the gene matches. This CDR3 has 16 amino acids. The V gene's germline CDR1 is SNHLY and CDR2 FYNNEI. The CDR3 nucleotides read TGTGCCAGCAGTGAAGGACAGGGCTCAACTAATGAAAAACTGTTTTTT. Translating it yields CASSEGQGSTNEKLFF. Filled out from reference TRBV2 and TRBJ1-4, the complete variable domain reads EPEVTQTPSHQVTQMGQEVILRCVPISNHLYFYWYRQILGQKVEFLVSFYNNEISEKSEIFDDQFSVERPDGSNFTLKIRSTKLEDSAMYFCASSEGQGSTNEKLFFGSGTQLSVL.

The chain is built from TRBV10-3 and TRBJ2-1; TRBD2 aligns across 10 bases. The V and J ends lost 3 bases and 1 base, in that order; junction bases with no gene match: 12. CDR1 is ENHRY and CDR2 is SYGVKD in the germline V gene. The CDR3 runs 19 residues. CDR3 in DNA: TGTGCCATCAGTGATCTGGGTAGCGGGGGGCGTAAGTCCTACAATGAGCAGTTCTTC. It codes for CAISDLGSGGRKSYNEQFF.

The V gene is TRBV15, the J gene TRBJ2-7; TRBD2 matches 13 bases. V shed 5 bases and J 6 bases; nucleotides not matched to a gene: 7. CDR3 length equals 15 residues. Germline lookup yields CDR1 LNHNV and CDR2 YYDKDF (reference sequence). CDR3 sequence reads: CATSPRTSGSGEQYF. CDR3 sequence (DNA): TGTGCCACCAGCCCTCGGACTAGCGGGAGTGGCGAGCAGTACTTC. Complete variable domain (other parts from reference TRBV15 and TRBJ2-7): DAMVIQNPRYQVTQFGKPVTLSCSQTLNHNVMYWYQQKSSQAPKLLFHYYDKDFNNEADTPDNFQSRRPNTSFCFLDIRSPGLGDTAMYLCATSPRTSGSGEQYFGPGTRLTVT.

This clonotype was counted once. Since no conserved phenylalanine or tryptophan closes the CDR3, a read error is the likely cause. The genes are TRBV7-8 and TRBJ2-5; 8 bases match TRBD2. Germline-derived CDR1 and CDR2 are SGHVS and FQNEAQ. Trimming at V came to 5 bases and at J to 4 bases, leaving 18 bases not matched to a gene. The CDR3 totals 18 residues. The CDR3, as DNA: TGTGCCAGCAGCAAGCGGGACGCTAACTCGGGGGGGGGAGAGACCCAGTACCTC. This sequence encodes CASSKRDANSGGGETQYL.

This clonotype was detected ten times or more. The CDR3 DNA is TGTGCCAGCAGTTACTCCCAGAACGCAGGGGCGAACTATGGCTACACCTTC. This encodes CASSYSQNAGANYGYTF. This rearrangement joins TRBV6-5 to TRBJ1-2, with TRBD1 as a possible D gene (6 bases). The CDR3 contains 17 residues. The V gene's germline CDR1 is MNHEY and CDR2 SVGAGI. V gave up 0 bases and J gave up 2 bases, with 16 bases separating them.

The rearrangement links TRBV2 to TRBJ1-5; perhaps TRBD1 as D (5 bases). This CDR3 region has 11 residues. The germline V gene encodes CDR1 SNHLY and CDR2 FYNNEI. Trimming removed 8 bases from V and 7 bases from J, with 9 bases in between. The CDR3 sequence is CASGARQPQHF. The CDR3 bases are TGTGCCAGCGGGGCACGACAGCCCCAGCATTTT.

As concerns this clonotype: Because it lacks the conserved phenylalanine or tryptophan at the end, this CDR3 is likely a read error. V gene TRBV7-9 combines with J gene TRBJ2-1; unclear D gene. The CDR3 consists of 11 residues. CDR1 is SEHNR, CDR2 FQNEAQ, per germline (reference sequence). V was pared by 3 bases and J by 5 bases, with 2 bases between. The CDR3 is CASSFDNEQFL. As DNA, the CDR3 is TGTGCCAGCAGCTTCGACAATGAGCAGTTCCTC.